This TCR beta chain came from a study of T cell responses to AZD1222 COVID-19 vaccine. Worth noting for this clone: Its antigen is undetermined.

Study-wide results and limits: Spike as a whole was targeted by vaccine-associated CD4 TCRs, dominant at 160-218 and 743-854. The sample set comprised mostly white British donors with more females, and clonal diversity was possibly underestimated. It was only after the peak T cell response that any repertoires were sampled.

V was trimmed by 6 bases and J by 6 bases, leaving 8 bases between them. The CDR3 has 11 amino acids. The germline V gene encodes CDR1 GTSNPN and CDR2 SVGIG (reference sequence). The data were produced by immunoSEQ multiplex PCR, yet TCRdb's version contains in-frame clones alone and is incomplete. The sample holds roughly 150,000 clones, roughly nine tenths seen once. The material sequenced was peripheral blood, taken 28 days after the second AZD1222 dose. The sequence was obtained from an adult who received the AZD1222 COVID-19 vaccine. The genes are TRBV30 and TRBJ1-4; D unclear. The CDR3 coding sequence is TGTGCCTGCCTGAGGGATGAAAAACTGTTTTTT. Translation: CACLRDEKLFF.